Sequencing of this T cell receptor beta chain was carried out in a study of T cells in Graves' hyperthyroidism and ophthalmopathy. Amplification of TCR beta CDR3 regions was performed using RNA transcripts as template. The TCR CDR3 first-round RT-PCR relied on the HTBI primer set. MiXCR, run by TCRdb on the multiplex PCR reads, gives a single entry per CDR3 protein. The table lists some 500,000 distinct CDR3 sequences, roughly 24% of them singletons. Orbital computed tomography and thyroid ultrasound, together with serum TRAb and thyroxine and clinical symptoms, were used for diagnoses. This clonotype was seen a handful of times. The TCR sequence derives from a woman under 40 with Graves' ophthalmopathy. The sample comprised blood.

As DNA, the CDR3 is TGTGCCAGCAGCGATGCAGGGACCTATGGCTACACCTTC. It encodes CASSDAGTYGYTF. The V gene is TRBV9, the J gene TRBJ1-2; D perhaps matches TRBD1 (5 bases). The CDR3 contains 13 residues. Germline-derived CDR1 and CDR2 are SGDLS and YYNGEE. V was cut by 3 bases and J by 4 bases, with 10 bases left in between.